A selection of T cell receptor beta chains follows, all from one sample in a study of human thymus T cells. Measured with immunoSEQ multiplex PCR; TCRdb has only the in-frame clones, and not every one. The sample yields fewer than 85,000 clones, 85% to 95% seen once. Specimen: thymus tissue. The source of these receptors is a girl in the first two years of life with a congenital heart defect but otherwise immunologically healthy. Both conserved end residues are part of each CDR3. Each record gives: J gene, D gene, V gene, clone size, CDR3 DNA, CDR3 protein. The D gene is left open where the match is weak. Rows may omit the clone size; those that give it use once, few, many or a size class.

>TRBJ2-1|TRBD2|TRBV7-7|.
TGTGCTAGCAGCGCGGTTCCGGGACTAGCGGAGCAGTTCTTC
CASSAVPGLAEQFF
>TRBJ2-3|TRBD1|TRBV6-4|.
TGTGCCAGCAGTAGCAGGGGGAGAGGTTCTCAAGATACGCAGTATTTT
CASSSRGRGSQDTQYF
>TRBJ2-6|.|TRBV6-4|once
TGTGCCAGCAGTGACACGGGGGCCCAATTACGATCTGGGGCCAACGTCCTGACTTTC
CASSDTGAQLRSGANVLTF
>TRBJ2-1|.|TRBV19|.
TGTGCCAGTAACGGGGCGTACAATGAGCAGTTCTTC
CASNGAYNEQFF
>TRBJ1-1|TRBD1|TRBV4-1|.
TGCGCCAGCAGCCAAGATCCCCGTCCAGGGGGAATACGGGGGACTGAAGCTTTCTTT
CASSQDPRPGGIRGTEAFF
>TRBJ1-3|.|TRBV11-2|.
TGTGCCAGCAGCCCGATCCAGGGATGTGGAAACACCATATATTTT
CASSPIQGCGNTIYF
>TRBJ1-2|.|TRBV5-1|.
TGCGCCAGCAGCATGGACGGGAACCATGGCTACACCTTC
CASSMDGNHGYTF
>TRBJ2-7|.|TRBV29-1|.
TGCAGCGTTGGTTGGCAGGGATGCTCCTACGAGCAGTACTTC
CSVGWQGCSYEQYF
>TRBJ2-1|.|TRBV28|.
TGTGCCACCTGGGGACTTACCAGCTCCTACAATGAGCAGTTCTTC
CATWGLTSSYNEQFF
>TRBJ1-1|.|TRBV4-1|.
TGCGCCAGTATGCCGGGACACAAGACCACTGAAGCTTTCTTT
CASMPGHKTTEAFF
>TRBJ1-1|.|TRBV5-1|.
TGCGCCAGCAGCCCGGAAGGGGGGAACACTGAAGCTTTCTTT
CASSPEGGNTEAFF
>TRBJ2-3|.|TRBV6-5|.
TGTGCCAGCAGTTACTCCTCAGATACGCAGTATTTT
CASSYSSDTQYF